These T cell receptor beta chains were read from a single sample in a study of radiotherapy plus CTLA-4 blockade in lung cancer. The protocol was immunoSEQ multiplex PCR, while the TCRdb copy is restricted to in-frame clones and leaves out a portion. The table lists 75,000 to 95,000 clones, about three quarters of them singletons. Sequences were derived from peripheral blood, sampled from a patient treated with radiotherapy plus ipilimumab. All receptors derive from a human donor with non-small cell lung cancer that progressed on radiotherapy plus ipilimumab. Each CDR3 is given with its conserved first and last residue.

TRBJ2-5 | TRBV5-1 | CASSLEGIQRETQYF
TRBJ2-2 | TRBV7-3 | CASRMGTGRTGELFF
TRBJ1-3 | TRBV7-2 | CASSRQGLSGNTIYF
TRBJ2-7 | TRBV6-1 | CASSEGFYEQYF
TRBJ2-7 | TRBV4-1 | CASSQEDRGSYEQYF
TRBJ2-6 | TRBV27 | CASGPSASGANVLTF
TRBJ2-7 | TRBV18 | CASSPPSGLSYEQYF
TRBJ1-3 | TRBV10-3 | CAINRGFGADGDTIYF
TRBJ2-3 | TRBV11-2 | CASSLDNRGGPDTQYF
TRBJ2-3 | TRBV5-4 | CASSFSGADTQYF
TRBJ2-5 | TRBV27 | CASSLPGETQYF
TRBJ2-3 | TRBV6-4 | CASKADTQYF
TRBJ1-1 | TRBV19 | CASSISLYTEAFF
TRBJ2-1 | TRBV6-1 | CASLGTSGSYNEQFF
TRBJ2-1 | TRBV9 | CASTLGGRGVSEQFF
TRBJ1-2 | TRBV28 | CASSLTRQGDYGYTF
TRBJ2-7 | TRBV9 | CASSKTGTGGYEQYF
TRBJ1-4 | TRBV19 | CASSKGTGDEKLFF
TRBJ2-7 | TRBV28 | CASSSWAGERSEQYF
TRBJ2-3 | TRBV7-9 | CASSVGQPSTDTQYF
TRBJ2-7 | TRBV27 | CASSSDRESYEQYF
TRBJ1-2 | TRBV28 | CASTPLGGSPNYGYTF
TRBJ2-7 | TRBV19 | CASSTQGAPYEQYF
TRBJ2-2 | TRBV5-4 | CASSSGTGNSGTGELFF